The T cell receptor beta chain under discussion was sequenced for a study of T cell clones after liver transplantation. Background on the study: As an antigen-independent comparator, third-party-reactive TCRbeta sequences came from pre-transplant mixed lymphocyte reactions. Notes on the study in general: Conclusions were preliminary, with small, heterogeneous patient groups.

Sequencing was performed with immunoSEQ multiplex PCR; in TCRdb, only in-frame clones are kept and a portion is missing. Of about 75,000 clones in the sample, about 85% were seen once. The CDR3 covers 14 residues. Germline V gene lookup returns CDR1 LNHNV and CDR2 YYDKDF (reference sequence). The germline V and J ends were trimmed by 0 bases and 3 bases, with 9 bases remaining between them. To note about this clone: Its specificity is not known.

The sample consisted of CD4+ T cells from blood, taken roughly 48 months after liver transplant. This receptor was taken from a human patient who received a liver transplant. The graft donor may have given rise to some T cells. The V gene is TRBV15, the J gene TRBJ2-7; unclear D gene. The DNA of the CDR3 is TGTGCCACCAGCAGAGACAGGCAGGACTACGAGCAGTACTTC. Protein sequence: CATSRDRQDYEQYF.